This is a list of T cell receptor beta chains from one sample in a study of T-cell memory formation after mild COVID-19. TCRdb reprocessed the 5' RACE reads with MiXCR, giving one entry per CDR3 protein. The sample carries 580,000 or so distinct CDR3 sequences, around 15% recorded once. The sample consisted of PBMCs or a T cell subset sorted from them (not recorded which). All receptors come from an adult woman who had mild COVID-19 (a few samples of this study predate the infection). Cell type and time point are not known. CDR3s include the opening cysteine and the closing phenylalanine or tryptophan. The D gene is left open where the match is weak. Clone size is not always given. Where it is, it says once, few, many or a class for expanded clones.

clone_size: NA; d_call: TRBD1; j_call: TRBJ2-3; v_call: TRBV5-1; cdr3_aa: CASSPYRGIGTDTQYF; cdr3_nt: TGCGCCAGCAGCCCTTACAGGGGAATTGGCACAGATACGCAGTATTTT
clone_size: NA; d_call: NA; j_call: TRBJ2-3; v_call: TRBV3-1; cdr3_aa: CASSQLPGGGATDTQYF; cdr3_nt: TGTGCCAGCAGCCAGCTACCTGGCGGCGGGGCCACAGATACGCAGTATTTT
clone_size: NA; d_call: TRBD2; j_call: TRBJ2-3; v_call: TRBV5-4; cdr3_aa: CASRVAGRTDTQYF; cdr3_nt: TGTGCCAGCAGAGTAGCGGGTCGCACAGATACGCAGTATTTT
clone_size: few; d_call: NA; j_call: TRBJ2-7; v_call: TRBV5-4; cdr3_aa: CASSSRGVYEQYF; cdr3_nt: TGTGCCAGCAGCTCCAGGGGCGTCTACGAGCAGTACTTC
clone_size: few; d_call: NA; j_call: TRBJ2-1; v_call: TRBV2; cdr3_aa: CASSESGFNEQFF; cdr3_nt: TGTGCCAGCAGTGAGTCAGGGTTCAATGAGCAGTTCTTC
clone_size: many; d_call: NA; j_call: TRBJ2-7; v_call: TRBV7-9; cdr3_aa: CASEAVSYEQYF; cdr3_nt: TGTGCCAGCGAGGCGGTCTCCTACGAGCAGTACTTC
clone_size: few; d_call: TRBD1; j_call: TRBJ2-5; v_call: TRBV12-3/TRBV12-4; cdr3_aa: CASSRQGARTQYF; cdr3_nt: TGTGCCAGCAGCCGACAGGGGGCGAGGACCCAGTACTTC
clone_size: many; d_call: TRBD2; j_call: TRBJ2-5; v_call: TRBV18; cdr3_aa: CASSPWASGQETQYF; cdr3_nt: TGTGCCAGCTCACCATGGGCTAGCGGCCAGGAGACCCAGTACTTC
clone_size: few; d_call: NA; j_call: TRBJ2-7; v_call: TRBV30; cdr3_aa: CAWRRTGSYEQYF; cdr3_nt: TGTGCCTGGAGACGTACAGGCTCCTACGAGCAGTACTTC
clone_size: NA; d_call: NA; j_call: TRBJ1-1; v_call: TRBV25-1; cdr3_aa: CASSLSGRGNTEAFF; cdr3_nt: TGTGCCAGCAGTCTTTCAGGACGGGGGAACACTGAAGCTTTCTTT
clone_size: NA; d_call: TRBD1; j_call: TRBJ1-5; v_call: TRBV7-9; cdr3_aa: CASSAGGGVSNQPQHF; cdr3_nt: TGTGCCAGCAGCGCAGGGGGAGGGGTTAGCAATCAGCCCCAGCATTTT
clone_size: few; d_call: NA; j_call: TRBJ2-7; v_call: TRBV3-1; cdr3_aa: CASSRSDLYEQYF; cdr3_nt: TGTGCCAGCAGCCGATCGGACCTCTACGAGCAGTACTTC
clone_size: few; d_call: NA; j_call: TRBJ2-1; v_call: TRBV12-3/TRBV12-4; cdr3_aa: CASSSRGDFRSYNEQFF; cdr3_nt: TGTGCCAGCAGCTCACGCGGGGACTTTCGATCCTACAATGAGCAGTTCTTC
clone_size: NA; d_call: NA; j_call: TRBJ2-7; v_call: TRBV6-5; cdr3_aa: CASSPGPPQPHRTYEQYF; cdr3_nt: TGTGCCAGCAGTCCTGGCCCACCCCAACCCCATAGGACCTACGAGCAGTACTTC
clone_size: few; d_call: NA; j_call: TRBJ1-3; v_call: TRBV4-3; cdr3_aa: CASSQDLLLPETGSGNTIYF; cdr3_nt: TGCGCCAGCAGCCAAGATCTCCTATTGCCTGAGACAGGCTCTGGAAACACCATATATTTT
clone_size: few; d_call: NA; j_call: TRBJ2-3; v_call: TRBV5-6; cdr3_aa: CASSPTTPGQQYF; cdr3_nt: TGTGCCAGCAGCCCGACCACTCCGGGACAGCAGTATTTT
clone_size: few; d_call: NA; j_call: TRBJ2-5; v_call: TRBV2; cdr3_aa: CASSVLLLGETQYF; cdr3_nt: TGTGCCAGCAGTGTCTTGCTCCTCGGGGAGACCCAGTACTTC
clone_size: NA; d_call: TRBD2; j_call: TRBJ2-1; v_call: TRBV20-1; cdr3_aa: CSAQALAGSYNEQFF; cdr3_nt: TGCAGTGCCCAAGCTCTAGCGGGGTCCTACAATGAGCAGTTCTTC
clone_size: NA; d_call: NA; j_call: TRBJ2-7; v_call: TRBV3-1; cdr3_aa: CASSQDLDSLYEQYF; cdr3_nt: TGTGCCAGCAGCCAAGATTTGGACAGTCTCTACGAGCAGTACTTC
clone_size: NA; d_call: NA; j_call: TRBJ2-1; v_call: TRBV24-1; cdr3_aa: CATSGLGISDEQFF; cdr3_nt: TGTGCCACCAGTGGGCTGGGTATTAGCGATGAGCAGTTCTTC
clone_size: many; d_call: TRBD1; j_call: TRBJ2-7; v_call: TRBV7-2; cdr3_aa: CASSLTGTGSSYEQYF; cdr3_nt: TGTGCCAGCAGCTTAACCGGGACAGGGAGCTCCTACGAGCAGTACTTC
clone_size: NA; d_call: NA; j_call: TRBJ2-6; v_call: TRBV19; cdr3_aa: CASSQGHVSGANVLTF; cdr3_nt: TGTGCCAGTAGCCAAGGACATGTCTCTGGGGCCAACGTCCTGACTTTC
clone_size: NA; d_call: TRBD2; j_call: TRBJ2-1; v_call: TRBV7-9; cdr3_aa: CASSLAGPTTRLAGIHSYNEQFF; cdr3_nt: TGTGCCAGCAGCTTAGCGGGACCTACAACCCGACTAGCGGGTATCCACTCCTACAATGAGCAGTTCTTC
clone_size: NA; d_call: NA; j_call: TRBJ1-1; v_call: TRBV7-9; cdr3_aa: CASSAGGIEAFF; cdr3_nt: TGTGCCAGCAGCGCTGGGGGGATTGAAGCTTTCTTT
clone_size: NA; d_call: TRBD1; j_call: TRBJ1-6; v_call: TRBV5-1; cdr3_aa: CASSLVAGGSGMSPLHF; cdr3_nt: TGCGCCAGCAGCTTGGTTGCAGGGGGATCCGGTATGTCACCCCTCCACTTT
clone_size: NA; d_call: NA; j_call: TRBJ1-5; v_call: TRBV12-3/TRBV12-4; cdr3_aa: CASRSGTDNQPQHF; cdr3_nt: TGTGCCAGCAGATCCGGGACGGATAATCAGCCCCAGCATTTT
clone_size: NA; d_call: NA; j_call: TRBJ2-3; v_call: TRBV5-1; cdr3_aa: CASSRGSRDTQYF; cdr3_nt: TGCGCCAGCTCCCGGGGGTCCAGGGATACGCAGTATTTT
clone_size: many; d_call: NA; j_call: TRBJ2-1; v_call: TRBV10-3; cdr3_aa: CAISFKNEQFF; cdr3_nt: TGTGCCATCAGTTTCAAGAATGAGCAGTTCTTC
clone_size: NA; d_call: NA; j_call: TRBJ1-1; v_call: TRBV2; cdr3_aa: CASTLDNAFEAFF; cdr3_nt: TGTGCCAGCACCCTGGACAACGCGTTTGAAGCTTTCTTT
clone_size: NA; d_call: NA; j_call: TRBJ2-6; v_call: TRBV12-3/TRBV12-4; cdr3_aa: CASSLTGPGANVLTF; cdr3_nt: TGTGCCAGCAGTTTAACAGGGCCGGGGGCCAACGTCCTGACTTTC
clone_size: NA; d_call: NA; j_call: TRBJ2-7; v_call: TRBV3-1; cdr3_aa: CASSLRGTPYEQYF; cdr3_nt: TGTGCCAGCAGCCTCCGGGGGACCCCCTACGAGCAGTACTTC
clone_size: few; d_call: TRBD1; j_call: TRBJ2-7; v_call: TRBV20-1; cdr3_aa: CSASWGQGAYEQYF; cdr3_nt: TGCAGTGCTAGCTGGGGACAGGGGGCCTACGAGCAGTACTTC
clone_size: once; d_call: NA; j_call: TRBJ1-1; v_call: TRBV29-1; cdr3_aa: CSVERTRNTEAFF; cdr3_nt: TGCAGCGTTGAAAGGACACGGAACACTGAAGCTTTCTTT
clone_size: few; d_call: TRBD2; j_call: TRBJ2-4; v_call: TRBV20-1; cdr3_aa: CSAPSSGDYIQYF; cdr3_nt: TGCAGTGCCCCATCTAGCGGGGATTACATTCAGTACTTC
clone_size: NA; d_call: NA; j_call: TRBJ1-1; v_call: TRBV27; cdr3_aa: CASVGWGLEAFF; cdr3_nt: TGTGCCAGTGTGGGTTGGGGGCTGGAAGCTTTCTTT
clone_size: few; d_call: NA; j_call: TRBJ2-7; v_call: TRBV27; cdr3_aa: CASSLSAPMVSYEQYF; cdr3_nt: TGTGCCAGCAGTTTATCGGCCCCCATGGTAAGCTACGAGCAGTACTTC
clone_size: NA; d_call: TRBD1; j_call: TRBJ1-1; v_call: TRBV2; cdr3_aa: CASSVRQGNTEAFF; cdr3_nt: TGTGCCAGCAGTGTCCGACAGGGAAACACTGAAGCTTTCTTT
clone_size: few; d_call: NA; j_call: TRBJ2-2; v_call: TRBV5-6; cdr3_aa: CASSDGGAAGELFF; cdr3_nt: TGTGCCAGCAGCGATGGCGGGGCGGCGGGGGAGCTGTTTTTT
clone_size: few; d_call: TRBD1; j_call: TRBJ1-6; v_call: TRBV4-1; cdr3_aa: CASSEGDRGLDSPLHF; cdr3_nt: TGCGCCAGCAGTGAAGGGGACAGGGGGCTTGATTCACCCCTCCACTTT
clone_size: NA; d_call: NA; j_call: TRBJ2-7; v_call: TRBV7-9; cdr3_aa: CASSYLQGPAYEQYF; cdr3_nt: TGTGCCAGCAGTTATCTACAGGGTCCCGCCTACGAGCAGTACTTC
clone_size: many; d_call: TRBD1; j_call: TRBJ2-1; v_call: TRBV7-3; cdr3_aa: CASRVQGDYGEQFF; cdr3_nt: TGTGCCAGCAGGGTGCAGGGGGATTACGGTGAGCAGTTCTTC
clone_size: NA; d_call: NA; j_call: TRBJ2-3; v_call: TRBV4-1; cdr3_aa: CASSHPTAAGTDTQYF; cdr3_nt: TGCGCCAGCAGCCATCCGACAGCGGCGGGCACAGATACGCAGTATTTT
clone_size: NA; d_call: NA; j_call: TRBJ1-5; v_call: TRBV20-1; cdr3_aa: CSATDSNQPQHF; cdr3_nt: TGCAGTGCAACCGACAGCAATCAGCCCCAGCATTTT
clone_size: NA; d_call: NA; j_call: TRBJ1-2; v_call: TRBV30; cdr3_aa: CAWSLGGTGNYGYTF; cdr3_nt: TGTGCCTGGAGTCTAGGAGGGACCGGTAACTATGGCTACACCTTC
clone_size: NA; d_call: TRBD1; j_call: TRBJ1-1; v_call: TRBV6-2/TRBV6-3; cdr3_aa: CASSYSLRQGAEAFF; cdr3_nt: TGTGCCAGCAGTTACTCTTTACGACAGGGGGCGGAGGCTTTCTTT
clone_size: few; d_call: NA; j_call: TRBJ2-1; v_call: TRBV29-1; cdr3_aa: CSVEILWDLDNEQFF; cdr3_nt: TGCAGCGTTGAAATTTTGTGGGACTTAGACAATGAGCAGTTCTTC